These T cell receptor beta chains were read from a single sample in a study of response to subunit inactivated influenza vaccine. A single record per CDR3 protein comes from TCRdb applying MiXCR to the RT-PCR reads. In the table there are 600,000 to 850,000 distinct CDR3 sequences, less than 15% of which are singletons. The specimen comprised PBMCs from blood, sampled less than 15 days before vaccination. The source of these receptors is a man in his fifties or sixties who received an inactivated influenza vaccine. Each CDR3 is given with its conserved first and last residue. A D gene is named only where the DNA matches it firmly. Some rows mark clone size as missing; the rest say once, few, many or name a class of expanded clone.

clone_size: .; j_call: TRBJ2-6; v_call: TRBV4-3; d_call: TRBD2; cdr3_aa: CASSQDRYLAGVSGANVLTF; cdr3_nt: TGCGCCAGCAGCCAAGATCGCTACTTAGCGGGAGTTTCTGGGGCCAACGTCCTGACTTTC
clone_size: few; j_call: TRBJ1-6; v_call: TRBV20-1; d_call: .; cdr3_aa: CSATGRSGSPLHF; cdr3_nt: TGCAGTGCTACAGGGCGAAGTGGATCACCCCTCCACTTT
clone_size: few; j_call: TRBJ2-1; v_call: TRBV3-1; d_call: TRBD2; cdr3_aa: CASSQLAGANEQFF; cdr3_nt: TGTGCCAGCAGCCAACTAGCGGGGGCCAATGAGCAGTTCTTC
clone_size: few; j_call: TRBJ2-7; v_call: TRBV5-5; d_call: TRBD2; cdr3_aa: CASSPGDPGLPLRGQYF; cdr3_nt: TGTGCCAGCAGCCCGGGGGATCCGGGACTACCATTACGAGGGCAGTACTTC
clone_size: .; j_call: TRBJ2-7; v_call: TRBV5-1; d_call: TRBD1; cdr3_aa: CASSFQPGQGYEQYF; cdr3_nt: TGCGCCAGCAGCTTCCAACCGGGACAGGGGTACGAGCAGTACTTC
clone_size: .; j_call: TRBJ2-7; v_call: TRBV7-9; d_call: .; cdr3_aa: CASSPQEIEQYF; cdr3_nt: TGTGCCAGCAGCCCCCAGGAAATTGAGCAGTACTTC
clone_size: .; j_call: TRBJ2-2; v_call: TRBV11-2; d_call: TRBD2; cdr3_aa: CASSLIAGGFTGELFF; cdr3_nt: TGTGCCAGCAGCTTGATAGCGGGGGGGTTCACCGGGGAGCTGTTTTTT
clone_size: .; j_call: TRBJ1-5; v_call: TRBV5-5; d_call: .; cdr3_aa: CASSPTRGGQPQHF; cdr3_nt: TGTGCCAGCAGCCCTACAAGGGGCGGTCAGCCCCAGCATTTT
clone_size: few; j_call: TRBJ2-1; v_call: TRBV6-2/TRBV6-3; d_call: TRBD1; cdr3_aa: CASSPLTGGRYNEQFF; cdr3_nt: TGTGCCAGCAGTCCATTGACAGGGGGTCGGTACAATGAGCAGTTCTTC
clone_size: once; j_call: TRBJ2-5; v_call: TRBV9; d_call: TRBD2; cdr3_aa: CAGSASGGETQYF; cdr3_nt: TGTGCCGGCAGCGCGTCCGGGGGGGAGACCCAGTACTTC
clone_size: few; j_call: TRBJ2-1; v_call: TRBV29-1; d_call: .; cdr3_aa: CSAKTGADRNEQFF; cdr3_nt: TGCAGCGCAAAGACAGGAGCTGACCGCAATGAGCAGTTCTTC
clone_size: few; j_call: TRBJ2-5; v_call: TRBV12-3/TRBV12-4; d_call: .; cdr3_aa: CASRDPGEETQYF; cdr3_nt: TGTGCCAGCAGGGATCCCGGAGAGGAGACCCAGTACTTC
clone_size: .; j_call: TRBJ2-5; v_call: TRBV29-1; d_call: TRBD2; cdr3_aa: CSVELGAGEGETQYF; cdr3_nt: TGCAGCGTTGAATTGGGAGCGGGAGAGGGAGAGACCCAGTACTTC
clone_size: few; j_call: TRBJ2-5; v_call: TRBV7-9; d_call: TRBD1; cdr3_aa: CASSHRTGKETQYF; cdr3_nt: TGTGCCAGCAGTCACCGGACAGGGAAAGAGACCCAGTACTTC
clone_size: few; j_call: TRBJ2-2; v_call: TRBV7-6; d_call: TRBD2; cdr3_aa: CASSLTPGLALGELFF; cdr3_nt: TGTGCCAGCAGCTTGACACCGGGACTAGCGTTAGGGGAGCTGTTTTTT
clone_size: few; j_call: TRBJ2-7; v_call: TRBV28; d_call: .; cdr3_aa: CASSPGGLSLHEQYF; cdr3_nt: TGTGCCAGCAGTCCCGGTGGCCTAAGCCTCCACGAGCAGTACTTC
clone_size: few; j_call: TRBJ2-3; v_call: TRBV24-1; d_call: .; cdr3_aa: CATSDAFTDTQYF; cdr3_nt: TGTGCCACCAGTGATGCTTTCACAGATACGCAGTATTTT
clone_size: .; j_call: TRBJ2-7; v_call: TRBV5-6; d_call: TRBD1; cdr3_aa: CASSLALGTGSYEQYF; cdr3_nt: TGTGCCAGCAGCTTGGCCCTCGGGACAGGCTCCTACGAGCAGTACTTC
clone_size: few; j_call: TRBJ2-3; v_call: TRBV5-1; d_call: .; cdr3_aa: CASSRGTAGVTDTQYF; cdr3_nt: TGCGCCAGCAGCAGGGGGACAGCGGGGGTCACAGATACGCAGTATTTT
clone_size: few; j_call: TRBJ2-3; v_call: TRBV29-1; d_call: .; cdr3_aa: CSVVPTNTQYF; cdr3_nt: TGCAGCGTTGTCCCAACAAATACGCAGTATTTT
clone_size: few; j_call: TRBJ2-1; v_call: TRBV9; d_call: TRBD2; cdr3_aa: CASSVGRGGPYNEQFF; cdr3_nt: TGTGCCAGCAGCGTAGGTCGCGGGGGGCCCTACAATGAGCAGTTCTTC
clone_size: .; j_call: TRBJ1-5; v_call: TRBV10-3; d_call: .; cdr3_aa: CAISDNNQPQHF; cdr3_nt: TGTGCCATCAGTGACAATAATCAGCCCCAGCATTTT
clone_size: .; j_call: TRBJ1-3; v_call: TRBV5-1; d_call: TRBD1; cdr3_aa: CASSFKKKTGQGSGNTIYF; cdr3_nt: TGCGCCAGCAGCTTCAAGAAAAAAACGGGACAGGGATCTGGAAACACCATATATTTT
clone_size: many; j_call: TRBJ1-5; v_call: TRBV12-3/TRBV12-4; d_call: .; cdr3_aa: CASTSARRQPQHF; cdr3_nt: TGTGCCAGCACCTCAGCAAGGAGGCAGCCCCAGCATTTT
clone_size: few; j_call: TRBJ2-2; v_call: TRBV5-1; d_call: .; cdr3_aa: CASSPGDRGTGELFF; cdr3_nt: TGCGCCAGCAGCCCGGGAGATCGTGGCACCGGGGAGCTGTTTTTT
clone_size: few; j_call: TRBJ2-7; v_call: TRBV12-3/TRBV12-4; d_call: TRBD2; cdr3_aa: CASRKGGRIAGVREQYF; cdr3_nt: TGTGCCAGCAGGAAGGGGGGTCGAATAGCGGGAGTAAGAGAGCAGTACTTC
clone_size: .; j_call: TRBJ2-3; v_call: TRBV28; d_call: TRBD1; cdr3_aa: CASSGQGNTDTQYF; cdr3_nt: TGTGCCAGCAGCGGACAGGGAAATACAGATACGCAGTATTTT
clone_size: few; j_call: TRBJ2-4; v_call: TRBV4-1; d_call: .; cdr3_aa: CASSQSSSGYNIQYF; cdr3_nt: TGCGCCAGCAGCCAATCAAGCTCGGGATACAACATTCAGTACTTC
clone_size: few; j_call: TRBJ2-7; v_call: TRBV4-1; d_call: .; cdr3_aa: CASSQNWGGRSYEQYF; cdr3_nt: TGCGCCAGCAGCCAAAATTGGGGGGGCCGTTCCTACGAGCAGTACTTC
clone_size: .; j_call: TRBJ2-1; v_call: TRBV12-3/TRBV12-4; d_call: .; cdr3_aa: CASTTLAVNEQFF; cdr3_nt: TGTGCCAGCACCACACTAGCTGTTAATGAGCAGTTCTTC
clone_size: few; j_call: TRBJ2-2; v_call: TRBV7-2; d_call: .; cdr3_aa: CASSLVGAGNTGELFF; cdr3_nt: TGTGCCAGCAGCTTAGTCGGAGCGGGGAACACCGGGGAGCTGTTTTTT
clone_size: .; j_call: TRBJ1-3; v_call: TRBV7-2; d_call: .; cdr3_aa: CASREGTGSGNTIYF; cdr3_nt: TGTGCCAGCAGGGAAGGAACAGGGTCCGGAAACACCATATATTTT
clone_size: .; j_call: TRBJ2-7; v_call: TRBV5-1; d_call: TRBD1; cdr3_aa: CASSGTGGPSVYEQYF; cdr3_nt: TGCGCCAGCAGCGGGACAGGGGGCCCGTCCGTCTACGAGCAGTACTTC
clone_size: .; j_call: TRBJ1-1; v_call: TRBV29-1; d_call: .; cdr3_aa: CSASRGLDAEAFF; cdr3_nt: TGCAGCGCCTCCCGGGGGCTAGACGCTGAAGCTTTCTTT
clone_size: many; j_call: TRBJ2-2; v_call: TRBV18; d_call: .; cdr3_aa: CASTVNTGELFF; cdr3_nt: TGTGCCAGCACAGTTAACACCGGGGAGCTGTTTTTT
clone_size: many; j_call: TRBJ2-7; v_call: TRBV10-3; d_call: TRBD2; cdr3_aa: CAIKPESGMPSYEQYF; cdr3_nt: TGTGCCATCAAACCCGAAAGCGGGATGCCCTCCTACGAGCAGTACTTC
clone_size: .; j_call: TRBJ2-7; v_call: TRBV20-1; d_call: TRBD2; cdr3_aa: CSALAGGSGEQYF; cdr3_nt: TGCAGTGCCTTAGCGGGAGGTTCGGGGGAGCAGTACTTC
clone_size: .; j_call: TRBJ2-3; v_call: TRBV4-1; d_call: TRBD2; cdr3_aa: CASSQPLAGVSTDTQYF; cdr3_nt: TGCGCCAGCAGCCAACCTCTAGCGGGGGTTAGCACAGATACGCAGTATTTT
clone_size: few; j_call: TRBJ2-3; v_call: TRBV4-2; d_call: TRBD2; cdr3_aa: CASSQDQWGSLGGGTQYF; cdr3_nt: TGTGCCAGCAGCCAAGATCAATGGGGCTCGCTAGGCGGGGGTACGCAGTATTTT
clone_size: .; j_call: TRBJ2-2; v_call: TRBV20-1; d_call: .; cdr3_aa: CSASVVPNTGELFF; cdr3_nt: TGCAGTGCAAGTGTGGTCCCGAACACCGGGGAGCTGTTTTTT
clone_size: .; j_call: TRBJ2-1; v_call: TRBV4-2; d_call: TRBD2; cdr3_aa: CASSQGLAGGAEFF; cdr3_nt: TGTGCCAGCAGCCAAGGACTAGCGGGAGGAGCGGAGTTCTTC
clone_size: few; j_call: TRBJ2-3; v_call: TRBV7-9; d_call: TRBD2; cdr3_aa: CASSPLAGAADTQYF; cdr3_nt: TGTGCCAGCAGCCCTCTAGCGGGAGCTGCAGATACGCAGTATTTT
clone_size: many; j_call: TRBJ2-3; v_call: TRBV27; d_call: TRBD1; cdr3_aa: CASSYPGTGLDTQYF; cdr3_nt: TGTGCCAGCAGTTATCCCGGGACAGGGTTGGATACGCAGTATTTT
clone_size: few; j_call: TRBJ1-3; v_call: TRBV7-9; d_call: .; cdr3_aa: CASSQNYGNTIYF; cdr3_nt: TGTGCCAGCAGCCAAAATTATGGAAACACCATATATTTT
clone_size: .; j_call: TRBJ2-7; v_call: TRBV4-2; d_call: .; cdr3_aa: CASSQAPGSQTYEQYF; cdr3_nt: TGTGCCAGCAGCCAAGCCCCCGGGTCACAGACCTACGAGCAGTACTTC
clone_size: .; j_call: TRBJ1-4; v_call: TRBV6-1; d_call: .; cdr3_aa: CASSPRTAIHEKLFF; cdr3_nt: TGTGCCAGCAGTCCCCGGACAGCCATCCACGAAAAACTGTTTTTT
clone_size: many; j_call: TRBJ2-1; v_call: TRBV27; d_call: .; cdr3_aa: CASSSAGTRYNEQFF; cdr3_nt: TGTGCCAGCAGTTCGGCCGGGACCCGATACAATGAGCAGTTCTTC
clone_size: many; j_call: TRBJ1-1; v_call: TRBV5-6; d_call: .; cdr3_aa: CASSFRMNTEAFF; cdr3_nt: TGTGCCAGCAGCTTCCGAATGAACACTGAAGCTTTCTTT
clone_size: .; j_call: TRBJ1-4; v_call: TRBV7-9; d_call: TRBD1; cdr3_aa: CASSPPGQGYEKLFF; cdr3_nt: TGTGCCAGCAGCCCGCCGGGACAGGGGTATGAAAAACTGTTTTTT
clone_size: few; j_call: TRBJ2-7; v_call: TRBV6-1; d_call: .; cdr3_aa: CASAWLASVYEQYF; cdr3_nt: TGTGCCAGCGCCTGGTTGGCTAGCGTCTACGAGCAGTACTTC
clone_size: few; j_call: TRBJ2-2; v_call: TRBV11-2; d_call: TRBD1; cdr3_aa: CASRRTGVSAGELFF; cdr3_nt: TGTGCCAGCAGACGTACAGGGGTCTCGGCCGGGGAGCTGTTTTTT